This passage covers 11 T cell receptor beta chains from one sample sequenced in a study of T-cell reconstitution after alpha-beta-depleted transplantation in children. Unique molecular identifiers were used to barcode this TCRbeta library. TCRdb recomputed calls from the PCR reads with MiXCR, one row per CDR3 protein. The sample has about 480,000 distinct CDR3 sequences; around an eighth are singletons. The sequenced sample was PBMCs from the stem cell graft donor, obtained from the stem cell graft. The receptors come from a human donor who donated a stem cell graft to a child with combined immunodeficiency.

About this clonotype itself: The junction and the germline gene differ at one end; a read error may be behind it. The chain joins TRBV5-5 to TRBJ2-1; 8 bases agree with TRBD2. The CDR3 spans 14 residues. Germline V lookup: CDR1 SGHKS, CDR2 YYEKEE (reference sequence). CDR3 residues: CASRLDGTRNEQFF. For the CDR3, the DNA is TGTGCCAGCAGATTGGACGGGACTAGGAATGAGCAGTTCTTC.

This clonotype was detected ten times or more. The chain couples TRBV29-1 to TRBJ2-7, with 8 bases identical to TRBD1. V gave up 6 bases and J gave up 2 bases; unmatched junction bases: 9. The CDR3 runs to 14 residues. Per germline, CDR1 SQVTM and CDR2 ANQGSEA. The CDR3 reads CSVRWGQDTYEQYF. The CDR3 DNA reads as TGCAGCGTAAGATGGGGACAGGACACCTACGAGCAGTACTTC.

The chain couples TRBV2 to TRBJ2-2; 8 bases line up with TRBD1. In germline, CDR1 is SNHLY, CDR2 FYNNEI. The V gene end was trimmed by 8 bases and the J gene end by 0 bases; junction bases not matched to a gene: 20. The CDR3 contains 20 residues. CDR3 amino acids: CASFRPAGRGPNPNTGELFF. The CDR3 region has the DNA TGTGCCAGCTTCCGCCCCGCTGGCAGGGGGCCTAATCCGAACACCGGGGAGCTGTTTTTT.

This sequence joins TRBV6-2 or TRBV6-3 and TRBJ2-3; D may be TRBD1 or TRBD2 (6 bases each). Trimming took off 10 bases at V and 4 bases at J, with 9 bases between the two ends. The CDR3 totals 11 residues. CDR1 is MNHEY, CDR2 SVGEGT, per germline. As DNA, the CDR3 is TGTGCCACCCGGGGGCCAGATACGCAGTATTTT. Protein sequence: CATRGPDTQYF.

This clonotype came up many times. The gene calls are TRBV25-1 and TRBJ2-3; D unresolved. Germline-derived CDR1 and CDR2 are MGHDK and SYGVNS. V lost 8 bases, J lost 2 bases, and 11 bases lay in between. The CDR3 runs 13 residues. CDR3 in DNA: TGTGCCAGCGTATCTGGATACACAGATACGCAGTATTTT. It translates to CASVSGYTDTQYF.

This chain uses TRBV12-5 with TRBJ2-1; D unresolved. Trimming shortened V by 4 bases and J by 5 bases, and 15 bases separated the two germline ends. Germline V CDR1 and CDR2: LGHNT, FRNRAP. CDR3 length: 15 residues. The CDR3 is CASGSPTFFDNEQFF. The CDR3 nucleotides read TGTGCTAGTGGTTCGCCGACATTTTTTGACAATGAGCAGTTCTTC.

J is TRBJ1-5 and V is TRBV6-1, with unresolved D. The germline V and J ends were trimmed by 5 bases and 6 bases, with 14 bases remaining between them. This CDR3 spans 14 amino acids. Germline V gives CDR1 MNHNS, CDR2 SASEGT. CDR3 in DNA: TGTGCCAGCAGTCAAGGGCGGGAAGGTCAGCCCCAGCATTTT. It is translated as CASSQGREGQPQHF.

This clonotype has only a few counts. The chain carries TRBV28 and TRBJ2-2; D remains ambiguous. Germline loops: CDR1 MDHEN, CDR2 SYDVKM. Trimming removed 3 bases at V and 6 bases at J, with 8 bases between. This CDR3 comprises 13 residues. In DNA, the CDR3 is TGTGCCAGCAGTTTTAGGCTCGCCGGGGAGCTGTTTTTT. Its translation is CASSFRLAGELFF.

Many counts were recorded for this clonotype. J is TRBJ2-4 and V is TRBV6-5; D call uncertain. Trimming removed 4 bases at V and 0 bases at J, with 4 bases between. This CDR3 spans 13 amino acids. Germline V gives CDR1 MNHEY, CDR2 SVGAGI. The CDR3 sequence is CASSWTAKNIQYF. The CDR3 DNA follows: TGTGCCAGCAGTTGGACAGCCAAAAACATTCAGTACTTC.

The V call is TRBV12-3 or TRBV12-4, the J call TRBJ2-1; 9 bases align to TRBD2. The length of the CDR3 is 16 residues. With 1 base clipped from V and 7 bases from J, the junction kept 8 bases outside the gene matches. CDR3 DNA: TGTGCCAGCAGTTTAGTGCGGGGGGGCCTGGGTAATGAGCAGTTCTTC. As protein: CASSLVRGGLGNEQFF.

Only a few counts were recorded for this clonotype. V and J are TRBV9 and TRBJ2-2; 11 nucleotides line up with TRBD1. The germline gives CDR1 SGDLS, CDR2 YYNGEE. After removal of 3 bases from V and 5 bases from J, the junction contained 0 bases not matched to a gene. The length of the CDR3 is 14 residues. As DNA, the CDR3 is TGTGCCAGCAGCGGGGACAGGGGGACCGGGGAGCTGTTTTTT. It translates to CASSGDRGTGELFF.